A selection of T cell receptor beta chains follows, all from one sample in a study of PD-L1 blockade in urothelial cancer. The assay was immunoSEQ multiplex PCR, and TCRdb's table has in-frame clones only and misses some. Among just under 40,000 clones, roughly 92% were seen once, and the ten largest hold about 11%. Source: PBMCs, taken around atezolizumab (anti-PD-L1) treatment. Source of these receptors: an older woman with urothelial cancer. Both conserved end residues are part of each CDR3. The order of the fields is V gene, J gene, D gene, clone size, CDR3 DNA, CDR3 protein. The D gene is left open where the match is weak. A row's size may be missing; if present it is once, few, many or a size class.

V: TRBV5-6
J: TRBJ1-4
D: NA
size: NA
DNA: TGTGCCAGCAGCTTAGAGGGCGAGGGTAATGAAAAACTGTTTTTT
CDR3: CASSLEGEGNEKLFF

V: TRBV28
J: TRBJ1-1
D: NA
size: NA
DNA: TGTGCCAGCTCAGAGAGGGAAGCTTTCTTT
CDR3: CASSEREAFF

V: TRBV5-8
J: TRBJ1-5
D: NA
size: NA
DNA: TGTGCCAGCAGCTTAGGGGTAGGTCAGCCCCAGCATTTT
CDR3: CASSLGVGQPQHF

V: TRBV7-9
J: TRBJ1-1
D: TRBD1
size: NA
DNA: TGTGCCAGCAGCTTAGTAACAGGGGTGGGGGATGAAGCTTTCTTT
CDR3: CASSLVTGVGDEAFF

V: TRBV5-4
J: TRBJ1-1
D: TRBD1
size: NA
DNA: TGTGCCAGCACCCTTGGAGGGACAGGGAGCACTGAAGCTTTCTTT
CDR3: CASTLGGTGSTEAFF

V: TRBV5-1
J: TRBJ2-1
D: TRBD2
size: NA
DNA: TGCGCCAGCAGCTCTAGCGGAAGCTCCTACAATGAGCAGTTCTTC
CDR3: CASSSSGSSYNEQFF

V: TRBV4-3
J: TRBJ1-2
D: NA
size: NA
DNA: TGCGCCAGCAGCCAAGATGGTCCAGGCAGCTCCTATGGCTACACCTTC
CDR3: CASSQDGPGSSYGYTF

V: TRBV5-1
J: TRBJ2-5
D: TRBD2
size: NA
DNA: TGCGCCAGCAGTAGCGGGAGGGCCCGCGAGACCCAGTACTTC
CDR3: CASSSGRARETQYF

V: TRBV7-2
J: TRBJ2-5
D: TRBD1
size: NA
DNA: TGTGCCAGCAGCCTGACCCGGGACAGACAAGAGACCCAGTACTTC
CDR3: CASSLTRDRQETQYF

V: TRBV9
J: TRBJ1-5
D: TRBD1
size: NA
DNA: TGTGCCAGCAGCGGAGGGACAGGGAATCAGCCCCAGCATTTT
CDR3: CASSGGTGNQPQHF

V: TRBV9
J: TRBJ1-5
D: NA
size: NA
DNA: TGTGCCAGCAGCGTACAGGGAAATAGCAATCAGCCCCAGCATTTT
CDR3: CASSVQGNSNQPQHF

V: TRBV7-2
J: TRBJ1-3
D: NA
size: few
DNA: TGTGCCAGCAGCCTCTGGGGCCTCGAGTCTGGAAACACCATATATTTT
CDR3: CASSLWGLESGNTIYF

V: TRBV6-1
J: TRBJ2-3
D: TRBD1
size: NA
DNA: TGTGCCAGCATCGACAGGGCCCGGGGAGATACGCAGTATTTT
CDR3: CASIDRARGDTQYF

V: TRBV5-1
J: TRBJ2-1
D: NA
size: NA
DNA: TGCGCCAGCAGCTTGGACAGGTACTACAATGAGCAGTTCTTC
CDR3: CASSLDRYYNEQFF

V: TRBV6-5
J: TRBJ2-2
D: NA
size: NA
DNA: TGTGCCAGCAGTTATAGCCTAACCCTCACCGGGGAGCTGTTTTTT
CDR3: CASSYSLTLTGELFF

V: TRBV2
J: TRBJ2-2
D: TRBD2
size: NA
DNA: TGTGCCAGCAGCGACCCATCCGGGAGGGAGCACACCGGGGAGCTGTTTTTT
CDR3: CASSDPSGREHTGELFF

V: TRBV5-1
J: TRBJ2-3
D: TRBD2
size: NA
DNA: TGCGCCAGCAGCTTGGATGGGGCGGGGGCAGATACGCAGTATTTT
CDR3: CASSLDGAGADTQYF

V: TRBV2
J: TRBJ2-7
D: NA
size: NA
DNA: TGTGCCAGCAATACCCTACGAGGCTACGAGCAGTACTTC
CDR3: CASNTLRGYEQYF

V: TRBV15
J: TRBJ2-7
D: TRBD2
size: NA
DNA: TGTGCCACCAGCAGAGAACTAGCGGGACAATACGAGCAGTACTTC
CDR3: CATSRELAGQYEQYF

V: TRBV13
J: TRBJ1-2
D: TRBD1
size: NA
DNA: TGTGCCAGCAGCTTAGGCCGGGGGACAGGGGCCGGCTACACCTTC
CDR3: CASSLGRGTGAGYTF

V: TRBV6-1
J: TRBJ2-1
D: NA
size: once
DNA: TGTGCCAGCAGTGAAGCAGACTACTACAATGAGCAGTTCTTC
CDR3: CASSEADYYNEQFF

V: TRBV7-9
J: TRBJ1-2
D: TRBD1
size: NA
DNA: TGTGCCAGCACCTTATACAGGGGACTTGGCTACACCTTC
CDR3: CASTLYRGLGYTF

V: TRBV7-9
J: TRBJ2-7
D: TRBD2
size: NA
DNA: TGTGCCAGCAGCTCGGTAGCGGGAGGGCCACACGAGCAGTACTTC
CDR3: CASSSVAGGPHEQYF

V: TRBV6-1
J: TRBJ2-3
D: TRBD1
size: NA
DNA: TGTGCCAGCAGTGCTAAACGGACAGGGACAGATACGCAGTATTTT
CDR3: CASSAKRTGTDTQYF

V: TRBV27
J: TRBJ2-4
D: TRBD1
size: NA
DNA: TGTGCCAGCAGTCGCCCCCGGGACAGGGACAAAAACATTCAGTACTTC
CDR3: CASSRPRDRDKNIQYF

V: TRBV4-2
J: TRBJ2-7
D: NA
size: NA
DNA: TGTGCCAGCAGCCAAGATCAGGGCAGCTCCTACGAGCAGTACTTC
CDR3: CASSQDQGSSYEQYF

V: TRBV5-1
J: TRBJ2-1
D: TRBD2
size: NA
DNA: TGCGCCAGCAGCTTGGTAGCGGGAGGGGACAATGAGCAGTTCTTC
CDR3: CASSLVAGGDNEQFF

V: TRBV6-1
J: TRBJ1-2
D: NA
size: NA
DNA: TGTGCCAGCAGAACGACCCTCTCGGGGGGCTACACCTTC
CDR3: CASRTTLSGGYTF

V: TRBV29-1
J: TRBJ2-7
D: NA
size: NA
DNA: TGCAGCGTTGTTGCAGGGGCGCTCTACGAGCAGTACTTC
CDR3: CSVVAGALYEQYF

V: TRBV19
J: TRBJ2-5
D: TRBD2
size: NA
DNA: TGTGCCAGTAGTCGAACTAGCGGGAGTGCTGAGACCCAGTACTTC
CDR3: CASSRTSGSAETQYF